What follows are 8 T cell receptor beta chains derived from one specimen sequenced in a study of blood T cell repertoires in COVID-19. Sequenced by immunoSEQ multiplex PCR; TCRdb stores in-frame clones only, minus some. The table shows some 200,000 clones, with about 80% occurring only once. Sequencing was performed on peripheral blood. The source of these receptors is a human donor with acute or convalescent COVID-19. The donor label of this sample is uncertain.

V gene TRBV28 combines with J gene TRBJ1-5; possibly TRBD1 for D (6 bases). Germline V lookup: CDR1 MDHEN, CDR2 SYDVKM. The CDR3 runs 14 residues. Between the trimmed V and J ends, which lost 5 bases and 4 bases, there was a span of 12 bases. The CDR3 nucleotides read TGTGCCAGCAGTACCGGGACACCGAATCAGCCCCAGCATTTT. Encoded protein: CASSTGTPNQPQHF.

This clone was seen once. The chain recombines TRBV30 with TRBJ1-3, with 7 nucleotides matching TRBD1. V lost 2 bases and J lost 3; bases outside the gene matches: 4. CDR3 size: 14 residues. CDR1 is GTSNPN, CDR2 SVGIG, per germline (reference sequence). CDR3 sequence reads: CAWSRTGGGNTIYF. For the CDR3, the DNA is TGTGCCTGGAGTAGGACAGGTGGTGGAAACACCATATATTTT.

The chain recombines TRBV10-1 with TRBJ2-1; 8 bases map to TRBD1. Germline V lookup: CDR1 WNHNN, CDR2 SYGVQD (reference sequence). The length of the CDR3 is 15 residues. With V trimmed by 7 bases and J by 4 bases, 9 bases remained unmatched. In DNA, the CDR3 is TGCGCCAGCATACCCCCGGGACAGGAGTACAATGAGCAGTTCTTC. Translation gives CASIPPGQEYNEQFF.

This clone was seen only a few times. This chain joins TRBV7-2 and TRBJ2-2; D unclear. This CDR3 region has 14 residues. Germline CDR1 SGHTA, CDR2 FQGNSA. V lost 3 bases and J 1 base, leaving 6 bases between the germline ends. The CDR3 here is CASSLNMNTGELFF. The CDR3 DNA reads as TGTGCCAGCAGCTTGAACATGAACACCGGGGAGCTGTTTTTT.

The V gene is TRBV3-1 (or the pseudogene TRBV3-2), the J gene TRBJ1-2; 7 bases align to TRBD1. CDR3 length: 14 amino acids. Per the germline V gene, CDR1 is LGHDT and CDR2 is YNNKEL (reference sequence). Germline trimming cut 1 base from V and 4 bases from J; bases unmatched to any gene: 3. The CDR3 spells CASSQVGQLYGYTF. The CDR3 nucleotides read TGTGCCAGCAGCCAAGTGGGACAGCTCTATGGCTACACCTTC.

The J gene is TRBJ2-1, the V gene TRBV2; TRBD2 matches at 10 bases. The CDR3 runs to 16 residues. V trimming: 10 bases; J trimming: 0 bases; junction bases outside the gene matches: 9. Germline V gene lookup returns CDR1 SNHLY and CDR2 FYNNEI. The CDR3 loop reads CATRPGLATSYNEQFF. CDR3 DNA sequence: TGTGCCACCCGACCGGGACTAGCGACCTCCTACAATGAGCAGTTCTTC.

The chain employs TRBV12-3 or TRBV12-4 and TRBJ2-7, with 9 bases matching TRBD1. The junction had 1 base not matched to a gene; V was cut back by 5 bases and J by 2 bases. This CDR3 comprises 13 residues. CDR3 amino acids: CASSRQGAYEQYF. The CDR3 coding sequence is TGTGCCAGCAGTCGACAGGGGGCCTACGAGCAGTACTTC.

This clone was seen only once. The V and J genes are TRBV19 and TRBJ1-1; maybe TRBD1 (6 bases). Trimming stripped 1 base from V and 6 bases from J, with 21 bases between. Germline V lookup: CDR1 LNHDA, CDR2 SQIVND (reference sequence). The CDR3 sequence is 17 residues long. The CDR3 region is CASSIGGGRTRRAEAFF. The CDR3 DNA reads TGTGCCAGTAGTATAGGAGGGGGAAGGACCCGAAGGGCTGAAGCTTTCTTT.